This T cell receptor beta chain was recorded in a study of T cells in women clearing cervical HPV infection. About the research overall: Control women cleared a single incident HPV16 infection within 12 months.

Cervical HPV DNA detected by MY09/MY11 PCR, typed by dot-blot. There are 13 residues in the CDR3. Germline V gene data show CDR1 as MNHEY and CDR2 as SVGEGT. V shed 5 bases and J 2 bases; nucleotides not matched to a gene: 2. Measured with immunoSEQ multiplex PCR; TCRdb has only the in-frame clones, and not every one. This table holds about 14,000 clones. Points from the study as a whole: It is unknown whether associations predate infection; no effector/memory or HPV-specific sorting. TRBV6-7 relative abundance averaged approximately 0.11% in cases and 0.15% to 0.2% in controls.

As concerns this clone: The antigen is undetermined. The read comes to an end 3 residues before the CDR3 does, leaving the germline J gene to fill in the end.

Specimen: blood buffy coat. The source is a woman aged 18-69 years with a cervical HPV16 infection that either progressed to CIN3+ or cleared (not recorded which). The chain carries TRBV6-2 or TRBV6-3 and TRBJ1-2; 7 bases are a match to TRBD1. CDR3 sequence: CASSRQGNYGYTF. CDR3 DNA (partial): TGTGCCAGCAGTCGACAGGGAAACTATGGC.